This T cell receptor (beta chain) was recorded in a study of T-cell reconstitution after alpha-beta-depleted transplantation in children. During its preparation, the TCRbeta library received unique molecular identifiers. One entry per CDR3 protein results from TCRdb running MiXCR on the PCR reads. The sample carries fewer than 550,000 distinct CDR3 sequences, more than 9.5% recorded once. CDR1 and CDR2 from the germline V gene are SQVTM and ANQGSEA. This CDR3 comprises 14 residues. V lost 3 bases to trimming and J lost 0 bases, with 11 bases between them. On this clonotype: Its specificity is unknown.

Study-level points and caveats: Some patients owed their high day-60 TCRbeta diversity to surviving recipient T cells and thymic progenitors. Several hundred expanded graft clones reportedly gave rise to the alpha-beta T cells present about two months after transplant. One year post-transplant, T-cell counts and diversity were largely derived from T cells produced anew.

The chain has TRBV29-1 and TRBJ1-2; D unresolved. The source is a female patient aged 2-10 years who had a stem cell transplant for aplastic anemia, so the T cells may come from the graft donor. The sequencing used PBMCs, mostly from graft donor cells, collected 180 days after TCRalphabeta/CD19-depleted stem cell transplant. The CDR3 region is CSVEGRSTNYGYTF. CDR3 DNA sequence: TGCAGCGTTGAGGGCAGGAGTACTAACTATGGCTACACCTTC.